This T cell receptor beta chain was retrieved from a study of post-analysis software for immune sequencing data. The V gene's germline CDR1 is MDHEN and CDR2 SYDVKM. V dropped 6 bases and J dropped 0; count of bases not matched to a gene: 8. The CDR3 consists of 17 residues. In this sample, this clonotype turned up a few times. Antigen unknown. TCR beta cDNA libraries had unique molecular identifiers. Roughly 0.5 million cDNA molecules were obtained from 1 to 10 million T cells. TCRdb passed the PCR reads through MiXCR, listing each CDR3 protein once. The sample shows 150,000 to 200,000 distinct CDR3 sequences, approximately 35% of them seen only once. Study findings and constraints: TRBV5-6, TRBV5-1 and TRBV20-1 were among five TRBV segments more frequent in patients than controls.

The chain employs TRBV28 and TRBJ1-1, with 12 bases that match TRBD1. The sequence was collected from a girl aged 5-17 years with multiple sclerosis. The source was blood, collected after autologous hematopoietic stem cell transplantation. For the CDR3, the DNA is TGTGCCAGCAGCCCGCCGGGACAGGGGGCGATGAACACTGAAGCTTTCTTT. It yields the protein CASSPPGQGAMNTEAFF.